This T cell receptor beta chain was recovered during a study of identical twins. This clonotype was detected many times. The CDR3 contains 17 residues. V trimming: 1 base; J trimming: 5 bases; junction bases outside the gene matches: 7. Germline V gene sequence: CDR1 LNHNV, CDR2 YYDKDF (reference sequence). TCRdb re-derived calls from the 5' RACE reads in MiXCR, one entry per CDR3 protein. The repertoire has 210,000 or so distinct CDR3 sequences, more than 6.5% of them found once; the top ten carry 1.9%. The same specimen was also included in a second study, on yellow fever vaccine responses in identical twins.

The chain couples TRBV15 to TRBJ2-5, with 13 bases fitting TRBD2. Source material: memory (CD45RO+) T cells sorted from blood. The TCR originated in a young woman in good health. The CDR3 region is CATSRGGLAGDGETQYF. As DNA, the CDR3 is TGTGCCACCAGCAGAGGAGGACTAGCGGGAGATGGGGAGACCCAGTACTTC.